This entry lists 2 T cell receptor beta chains sequenced from one sample in a study of CD8 T cells in ankylosing spondylitis. Regarding the study as a whole: About 8 highly homologous variants made up a TCR beta motif, and this motif appeared characteristic of ankylosing spondylitis blood.

In TCRdb, the 5' RACE reads were re-called with MiXCR into one record per CDR3 protein. The table includes a few hundred thousand distinct CDR3 sequences, about 18% detected once. Their antigens are not known. Sequencing was performed on blood, either unsorted or a sorted T cell fraction (not recorded which). The receptors originated from a male donor with ankylosing spondylitis.

The rearrangement links TRBV4-2 to TRBJ2-1; 13 positions agree with TRBD2. Germline lookup yields CDR1 LGHNA and CDR2 YNFKEQ. This CDR3 has 17 residues. V lost 4 bases to trimming and J lost 8 bases; unmatched junction nucleotides: 11. CDR3 DNA: TGTGCCAGCAGCCCCGGACTAGCGGGAGTGTGGTGGGATGAGCAGTTCTTC. Residues: CASSPGLAGVWWDEQFF.

This clonotype was counted a few times. DNA of the CDR3: TGTGCCTGGAGGCCCCCCTACAATGAGCAGTTCTTC. Its protein product is CAWRPPYNEQFF. V and J are TRBV30 and TRBJ2-1; no definite D call. CDR1 GTSNPN and CDR2 SVGIG come from the germline V gene (reference sequence). CDR3 size: 12 residues. V was cut by 3 bases and J by 2 bases, with 5 bases left in between.